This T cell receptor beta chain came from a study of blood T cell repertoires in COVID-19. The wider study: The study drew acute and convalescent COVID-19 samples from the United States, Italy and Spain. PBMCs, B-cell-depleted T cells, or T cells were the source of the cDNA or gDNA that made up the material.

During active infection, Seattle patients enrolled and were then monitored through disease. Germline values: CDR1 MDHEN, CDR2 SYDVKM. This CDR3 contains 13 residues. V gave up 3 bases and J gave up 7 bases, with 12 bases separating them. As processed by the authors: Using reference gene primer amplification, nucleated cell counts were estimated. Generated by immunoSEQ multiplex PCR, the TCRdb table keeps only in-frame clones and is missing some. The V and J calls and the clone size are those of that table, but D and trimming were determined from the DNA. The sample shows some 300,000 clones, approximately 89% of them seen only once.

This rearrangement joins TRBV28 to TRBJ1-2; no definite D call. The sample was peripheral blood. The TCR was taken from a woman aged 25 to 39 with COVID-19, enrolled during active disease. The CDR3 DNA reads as TGTGCCAGCAGTTTGGTGACAAGGTCTGGCTACACCTTC. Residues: CASSLVTRSGYTF.